This TCR beta chain was obtained from a study of vaccination and CD4 T cells after COVID-19. The treatment denotes: approximately nine-day PBMC culture with coronavirus spike peptide pools or control peptides (ViraFEST assay). Wells contained roughly 1.9 million PBMCs each, and these were cultured with roughly 10 IU/ml IL-2 and around 9.6 ug/ml peptide pools. CD4+ T cells that had been cultured provided DNA sequenced with the Oncomine TCR Beta short-read assay. A single record per CDR3 protein comes from TCRdb applying MiXCR to the PCR reads. The sample lists roughly 8,600 distinct CDR3 sequences, 45% to 55% occurring once. Germline V gene lookup returns CDR1 MNHNS and CDR2 SASEGT. The CDR3 totals 17 residues. V lost 5 bases and J lost 4; bases outside the gene matches: 10. Comments on this clonotype: The antigen remains unidentified.

The TCR was taken from a human donor who had recovered from COVID-19. Sequenced sample: CD4+ T cells from blood, cultured in vitro. The chain uses TRBV6-1 and TRBJ1-6; 8 bases agree with TRBD1. The CDR3 region is CASSPRTGTGYNSPLHF. CDR3 sequence (DNA): TGTGCCAGCAGTCCACGGACAGGGACAGGTTATAATTCACCCCTCCACTTT.